The 5 T cell receptor beta chains in this list originate from one sample, sequenced in a study of T cells in women clearing cervical HPV infection. Sequenced by immunoSEQ multiplex PCR; TCRdb stores in-frame clones only, minus some. This table lists 40,000 to 55,000 clones. Sequenced: blood buffy coat. The origin of the receptors is a woman between 18 and 70 years old with a cervical HPV16 infection that either progressed to CIN3+ or cleared (not recorded which).

About this clone: Read sequence stops 3 residues before the CDR3 end, and the germline J gene provides the missing end. This chain joins TRBV19 and TRBJ1-2; D gene unclear. The CDR3 spans 16 residues. Germline loops: CDR1 LNHDA, CDR2 SQIVND (reference sequence). The CDR3: CASSIRLAGSTDTYTF. The covered CDR3 bases are TGTGCCAGTAGTATTAGGCTAGCGGGGAGCACAGATACC.

Comments on this clone: With the read ending 3 residues before the CDR3 end, the germline J gene is used to fill in that end. This chain uses TRBV2 with TRBJ2-3; 10 bases map to TRBD2. Per germline, CDR1 SNHLY and CDR2 FYNNEI. There are 17 residues in the CDR3. CDR3 residues: CASSEYRASGGRETQYF. Incomplete CDR3 DNA: TGTGCCAGCAGTGAATATCGGGCTAGCGGGGGTCGGGAGACG.

Comments on this clone: The CDR3 end is not reached by the read, which stops 3 residues before it; the germline J gene fills it in. The chain joins TRBV12-3 or TRBV12-4 to TRBJ1-5, with a weak D call TRBD1 (6 bases). Trimming cost V 4 bases and J 6 bases, with 16 bases left between them. The CDR3 sequence is 15 residues long. The part of the CDR3 DNA that was read is TGTGCCAGCAGTTCTCTACAGGGAATGAGTCAGCCC. It codes for CASSSLQGMSQP. The CDR3 in its entirety is CASSSLQGMSQPQHF.

Concerning this clone itself: The read stops 3 residues short of the end of the CDR3; the missing end is completed from the germline J gene. The chain recombines TRBV5-6 with TRBJ2-4; D gene uncertain. Germline CDR1 SGHDT, CDR2 YYEEEE. The CDR3 has 13 residues. The V end was cut by 4 bases, the J end by 1 base, with 6 bases between. The CDR3 loop is CASSVPAKNIQYF. The sequenced part of the CDR3 DNA is TGTGCCAGCAGCGTCCCGGCCAAAAACATT.

The chain's CDR3 is CAAGGENSPLHF. Incomplete CDR3 DNA: TGTGCCGCGGGCGGGGAAAATTCACCC. The chain couples TRBV10-3 to TRBJ1-6, with D hard to call. The CDR3 extends 3 residues past the end of the read, so its final part is completed from the germline J gene. This CDR3 has 12 amino acids. Trimming cost V 11 bases and J 7 bases, with 12 bases left between them. Germline V CDR1 and CDR2: ENHRY, SYGVKD.